This paragraph reports one T cell receptor beta chain. CDR1 MNHEY and CDR2 SMNVEV come from the germline V gene (reference sequence). The V gene end was trimmed by 2 bases and the J gene end by 6 bases; junction bases not matched to a gene: 3. The CDR3 covers 14 residues. This sample is part of a study of blood T cell repertoires in COVID-19. Study details: The United States, Italy and Spain were the sources of the acute and convalescent COVID-19 samples.

In the source study's methods: Reference gene primer amplification gave nucleated cell count estimates. Here immunoSEQ multiplex PCR was the method, and the copy in TCRdb shows in-frame clones only, minus some. V and J calls and clone size are as listed in that table; D and trimming were resolved from the DNA. This sample has about 68,000 clones, with about 86% found just once. The chain combines TRBV27 with TRBJ2-7; 11 bases align to TRBD2. This clonotype was sampled from a man aged 45 to 65 with acute or convalescent COVID-19. The sample comprised peripheral blood. The CDR3 spells CASSLAGLAGEQYF. CDR3 nucleotides: TGTGCCAGCAGTTTAGCTGGACTAGCGGGCGAGCAGTACTTC.